These 15 T cell receptor beta chains were all obtained from the same sample, sequenced in a study of T-cell reconstitution after alpha-beta-depleted transplantation in children. The library targeted TCRbeta and was prepared with unique molecular identifiers. MiXCR was run by TCRdb on the PCR reads, yielding one entry per CDR3 protein. This repertoire shows hundreds of thousands of distinct CDR3 sequences, about 15% found once; its top ten account for 0.9% to 1.2%. Sequenced material: PBMCs from the stem cell graft donor, taken from the stem cell graft. Every receptor here comes from a human donor who donated a stem cell graft to a child with acute myeloid leukemia.

This clonotype was detected only a few times. The V call is TRBV12-3 or TRBV12-4, the J call TRBJ2-5; 12 nucleotides line up with TRBD2. The CDR3 length is 16 residues. Germline trimming cut 6 bases from V and 4 bases from J; bases unmatched to any gene: 9. The DNA of the CDR3 is TGTGCCAGCAGCCTGCTAGCGGGGGGGCTGAGAGAGACCCAGTACTTC. Its protein is CASSLLAGGLRETQYF.

This clonotype has a count of ten or more. The chain joins TRBV6-5 to TRBJ2-3, with D possibly matching TRBD2 (6 bases). There are 15 residues in the CDR3. Germline CDR1 MNHEY, CDR2 SVGAGI. V lost 2 bases to trimming and J lost 0 bases, with 9 bases between them. In nucleotides, the CDR3 is TGTGCCAGCAGTTACGAAGGGACTAGCACAGATACGCAGTATTTT. Its translation: CASSYEGTSTDTQYF.

In its sample, this clonotype was seen a few times. The CDR3 sequence is CASSRGQGSDTQYF. CDR3 bases: TGCGCCAGCAGCAGAGGACAGGGGTCGGATACGCAGTATTTT. The V call is TRBV5-1, the J call TRBJ2-3; 9 bases agree with TRBD1. The CDR3 is 14 residues long. J gave up 6 bases and V 4 bases, and 6 bases lay outside the gene matches. CDR1 is SGHRS and CDR2 is YFSETQ in the germline V gene.

This clonotype was detected ten times or more. This chain links TRBV5-5 with TRBJ1-1; 8 nucleotides align to TRBD1. Germline V gene lookup returns CDR1 SGHKS and CDR2 YYEKEE (reference sequence). CDR3 size: 15 residues. Germline trimming cut 0 bases from V and 6 bases from J; bases unmatched to any gene: 7. The CDR3 spells CASSLVLGQEAEAFF. Written as DNA, the CDR3 is TGTGCCAGCAGCTTGGTTTTGGGACAGGAGGCTGAAGCTTTCTTT.

This clonotype has just a few counts. The V call is TRBV28, the J call TRBJ2-1; D is unresolved. The CDR3 is 11 residues long. V lost 7 bases and J lost 10, with 11 bases in between. Germline V lookup: CDR1 MDHEN, CDR2 SYDVKM. The CDR3 region is CASTQVGEQFF. The DNA for the CDR3 is TGTGCCAGCACCCAAGTGGGGGAGCAGTTCTTC.

This clonotype has only a few counts. The chain joins TRBV7-2 to TRBJ2-5; D might be TRBD1 (6 bases). With 4 bases removed from V and 6 bases from J, the gap between germline ends came to 18 bases. The CDR3 totals 15 residues. Germline-derived CDR1 and CDR2 are SGHTA and FQGNSA. CDR3 nucleotide sequence: TGTGCCAGCAGCTCTGGGGGCTCCGGGCACAAGACCCAGTACTTC. This gives the protein CASSSGGSGHKTQYF.

This clonotype has only a few counts. The chain has TRBV11-2 and TRBJ1-3; no clear D gene. The V and J ends lost 4 bases and 0 bases respectively, with 13 bases between them. CDR1 and CDR2 (germline): SGHAT, FQNNGV. This CDR3 is built from 16 residues. CDR3: CASSSTELHSGNTIYF. CDR3 nucleotides: TGTGCCAGCAGCTCTACGGAACTGCACTCTGGAAACACCATATATTTT. The complete variable domain, with remaining parts taken from reference TRBV11-2 and TRBJ1-3, reads EAGVAQSPRYKIIEKRQSVAFWCNPISGHATLYWYQQILGQGPKLLIQFQNNGVVDDSQLPKDRFSAERLKGVDSTLKIQPAKLEDSAVYLCASSSTELHSGNTIYFGEGSWLTVV.

The V call is TRBV5-5, the J call TRBJ1-1; 9 bases are a match to TRBD1. Per the germline V gene, CDR1 is SGHKS and CDR2 is YYEKEE (reference sequence). Trimming cost V 4 bases and J 6 bases; bases outside gene matches: 10. The CDR3 consists of 15 residues. The CDR3 here is CASSPTGTGWAEAFF. CDR3 bases: TGTGCCAGCAGCCCTACCGGGACAGGGTGGGCTGAAGCTTTCTTT.

The J gene is TRBJ1-2, the V gene TRBV7-8; no definite D call. The CDR3 sequence is 13 residues long. V lost 5 bases, J lost 2 bases, and 9 bases lay in between. In germline, CDR1 is SGHVS, CDR2 FQNEAQ. CDR3 residues: CASSPHRNYGYTF. The CDR3, as DNA: TGTGCCAGCAGCCCACACCGAAACTATGGCTACACCTTC.

At least ten counts were recorded for this clonotype. The V call is TRBV10-3, the J call TRBJ2-5; the D gene is possibly TRBD2 (5 bases). The CDR3 sequence is 16 residues long. Trimming removed 2 bases at V and 0 bases at J, with 13 bases between. The germline V gene has CDR1 ENHRY and CDR2 SYGVKD. The CDR3 loop is CAISEGPTSYQETQYF. CDR3 nucleotide sequence: TGTGCCATCAGTGAGGGGCCCACTAGTTACCAAGAGACCCAGTACTTC.

This chain connects TRBV7-2 to TRBJ2-3; 9 nucleotides match TRBD2. V lost 4 bases and J lost 5; bases outside the gene matches: 7. The CDR3 has 15 amino acids. The germline V gene has CDR1 SGHTA and CDR2 FQGNSA. The CDR3 DNA reads TGTGCCAGCAGCTCCCGGACTAGCGATCTAGATACGCAGTATTTT. It translates to CASSSRTSDLDTQYF. The whole variable domain, remainder taken from reference TRBV7-2 and TRBJ2-3, is GAGVSQSPSNKVTEKGKDVELRCDPISGHTALYWYRQSLGQGLEFLIYFQGNSAPDKSGLPSDRFSAERTGGSVSTLTIQRTQQEDSAVYLCASSSRTSDLDTQYFGPGTRLTVL.

The table lists this clonotype with a few counts. The chain couples TRBV5-1 to TRBJ2-3, with D maybe TRBD1 (6 bases). This CDR3 spans 14 amino acids. In germline, CDR1 is SGHRS, CDR2 YFSETQ. Trimming removed 0 bases from V and 3 bases from J, with 8 bases in between. This chain's CDR3 is CASSLADSTDTQYF. The CDR3 nucleotides read TGCGCCAGCAGCTTGGCGGACAGTACAGATACGCAGTATTTT.

Many counts were recorded for this clonotype. The gene calls are TRBV7-2 and TRBJ2-1; D is uncertain. There are 15 residues in the CDR3. Trimming stripped 4 bases from V and 0 bases from J, with 10 bases between. The germline gives CDR1 SGHTA, CDR2 FQGNSA. The chain's CDR3 is CASSSDGSSYNEQFF. CDR3 bases: TGTGCCAGCAGCTCGGACGGTAGCTCCTACAATGAGCAGTTCTTC. Complete variable domain (other parts from reference TRBV7-2 and TRBJ2-1): GAGVSQSPSNKVTEKGKDVELRCDPISGHTALYWYRQSLGQGLEFLIYFQGNSAPDKSGLPSDRFSAERTGGSVSTLTIQRTQQEDSAVYLCASSSDGSSYNEQFFGPGTRLTVL.

This clonotype was counted only a few times. This chain uses TRBV20-1 with TRBJ1-4, with TRBD1 as a possible D gene (5 bases). Germline lookup yields CDR1 DFQATT and CDR2 SNEGSKA (reference sequence). The CDR3 extends over 15 amino acids. V was cut by 0 bases and J by 3 bases, with 11 bases left in between. The CDR3 coding sequence is TGCAGTGCTAGAGATCAAAGGGGCGCTAATGAAAAACTGTTTTTT. It translates to CSARDQRGANEKLFF.

Only one count was recorded for this clonotype. The genes are TRBV20-1 and TRBJ2-3; D is unclear. Looked up from germline, CDR1 is DFQATT and CDR2 is SNEGSKA (reference sequence). The V end was cut by 0 bases, the J end by 2 bases, with 18 bases between. This CDR3 has 17 residues. CDR3 sequence reads: CSARDRLPRPITDTQYF. In DNA form, the CDR3 reads TGCAGTGCTAGAGATCGGCTCCCCAGGCCAATCACAGATACGCAGTATTTT.